A selection of T cell receptor beta chains follows, all from one sample in a study of post-analysis software for immune sequencing data. TCRdb reanalysed the PCR reads using MiXCR and keeps one entry per CDR3 protein. Here the sample spans 820,000 or so distinct CDR3 sequences, approximately 50% being singletons. The specimen was blood. The receptor source for this set is a girl aged 10 to 17 with multiple sclerosis. CDR3s include the opening cysteine and the closing phenylalanine or tryptophan. Fields, in order: D gene, V gene, J gene, clone size, CDR3 DNA, CDR3 protein. D genes are given only for firm matches. Some rows have no size entry. The others give once, few or many, or a class for an expanded clone.

d_call: TRBD2; v_call: TRBV12-3/TRBV12-4; j_call: TRBJ2-3; clone_size: .; cdr3_nt: TGTGCCAGCAGTACGGGACTAGGGAGCACAGATACGCAGTATTTT; cdr3_aa: CASSTGLGSTDTQYF
d_call: TRBD2; v_call: TRBV6-5; j_call: TRBJ2-1; clone_size: .; cdr3_nt: TGTGCCAGCAGGACTAGCGGGAGCTGGAACAATGAGCAGTTCTTC; cdr3_aa: CASRTSGSWNNEQFF
d_call: .; v_call: TRBV20-1; j_call: TRBJ1-2; clone_size: .; cdr3_nt: TGCAGTGCTGCACGTAGAGGCCCGGGCAACTATGGCTACACCTTC; cdr3_aa: CSAARRGPGNYGYTF
d_call: TRBD1; v_call: TRBV5-1; j_call: TRBJ2-3; clone_size: few; cdr3_nt: TGCGCCAGCACCGATCACAGGGGTACAGATACGCAGTATTTT; cdr3_aa: CASTDHRGTDTQYF
d_call: .; v_call: TRBV5-1; j_call: TRBJ1-2; clone_size: .; cdr3_nt: TGCGCCAGCAGCTTGCCCCAGGGCGGTGGCTACACCTTC; cdr3_aa: CASSLPQGGGYTF
d_call: TRBD2; v_call: TRBV29-1; j_call: TRBJ2-7; clone_size: .; cdr3_nt: TGCAGCGTGATGGGGACTAGCTTTTACGAGCAGTACTTC; cdr3_aa: CSVMGTSFYEQYF
d_call: .; v_call: TRBV29-1; j_call: TRBJ1-5; clone_size: .; cdr3_nt: TGCAGCGTTGAAGTTACAGGCCCAGGGCAGCCCCAGCATTTT; cdr3_aa: CSVEVTGPGQPQHF
d_call: .; v_call: TRBV12-3/TRBV12-4; j_call: TRBJ1-2; clone_size: many; cdr3_nt: TGTGCCAGCAGAGGATATGGCTACACCTTC; cdr3_aa: CASRGYGYTF
d_call: .; v_call: TRBV5-1; j_call: TRBJ1-1; clone_size: .; cdr3_nt: TGCGCCAGCAGCTTGAATGAGGGTTCTGAAGCTTTCTTT; cdr3_aa: CASSLNEGSEAFF
d_call: TRBD2; v_call: TRBV4-1; j_call: TRBJ2-7; clone_size: .; cdr3_nt: TGCGCCAGCAGCTACGGACTAGCGGGAAGCGCCGAGCAGTACTTC; cdr3_aa: CASSYGLAGSAEQYF
d_call: TRBD1; v_call: TRBV27; j_call: TRBJ1-2; clone_size: .; cdr3_nt: TGTGCCAGCACTTCATGGACAGGAACTCGGGCCAACTATGGCTACACCTTC; cdr3_aa: CASTSWTGTRANYGYTF
d_call: TRBD2; v_call: TRBV20-1; j_call: TRBJ2-3; clone_size: many; cdr3_nt: TGCAGTGCGGGGCTAGCGGGATACACAGATACGCAGTATTTT; cdr3_aa: CSAGLAGYTDTQYF
d_call: TRBD1; v_call: TRBV7-3; j_call: TRBJ2-7; clone_size: few; cdr3_nt: TGTGCCAGCAGCCGATGGACAGGGGACTACGAGCAGTACTTC; cdr3_aa: CASSRWTGDYEQYF
d_call: .; v_call: TRBV2; j_call: TRBJ1-5; clone_size: few; cdr3_nt: TGTGCCAGCAGTGAAGCAGGGGATAGCAATCAGCCCCAGCATTTT; cdr3_aa: CASSEAGDSNQPQHF
d_call: TRBD1; v_call: TRBV5-1; j_call: TRBJ2-7; clone_size: few; cdr3_nt: TGCGCCAGCAGCTTTTTTGACAGGGCGACCTACGAGCAGTACTTC; cdr3_aa: CASSFFDRATYEQYF
d_call: .; v_call: TRBV6-6; j_call: TRBJ1-5; clone_size: few; cdr3_nt: TGCGCCAGCAGTAGGGCGCCCCAGCATTTT; cdr3_aa: CASSRAPQHF
d_call: .; v_call: TRBV7-6; j_call: TRBJ2-7; clone_size: .; cdr3_nt: TGTGCCGGCAGCTTAAACACGGGACTCGCGGCCTACGAGCAGTACTTC; cdr3_aa: CAGSLNTGLAAYEQYF
d_call: TRBD2; v_call: TRBV5-6; j_call: TRBJ2-5; clone_size: .; cdr3_nt: TGTGCCAGCGGATGGGGGACGGGGGGGACCCAGTACTTC; cdr3_aa: CASGWGTGGTQYF
d_call: .; v_call: TRBV10-2; j_call: TRBJ2-3; clone_size: .; cdr3_nt: TGCGCCAGCGTGTTGCGTAGCACAGATACGCAGTATTTT; cdr3_aa: CASVLRSTDTQYF
d_call: .; v_call: TRBV3-1; j_call: TRBJ2-7; clone_size: .; cdr3_nt: TGTGCCAGCAGCCGCGCTATAAATTCCTACGAGCAGTACTTC; cdr3_aa: CASSRAINSYEQYF
d_call: .; v_call: TRBV5-1; j_call: TRBJ1-2; clone_size: .; cdr3_nt: TGCGCCAGCAGCTTGACACAGGCGGGTAGCTATGGCTACACCTTC; cdr3_aa: CASSLTQAGSYGYTF
d_call: TRBD2; v_call: TRBV7-3; j_call: TRBJ2-3; clone_size: .; cdr3_nt: TGTGCCAGCAGCTTAGTTGCGGGGGGAGGCACAGATACGCAGTATTTT; cdr3_aa: CASSLVAGGGTDTQYF
d_call: TRBD2; v_call: TRBV20-1; j_call: TRBJ2-5; clone_size: .; cdr3_nt: TGCAGTGCTAGAGGTGTGACTAGCGGTTTTCAAGAGACCCAGTACTTC; cdr3_aa: CSARGVTSGFQETQYF
d_call: .; v_call: TRBV12-3/TRBV12-4; j_call: TRBJ1-2; clone_size: .; cdr3_nt: TGTGCCAGCAGTTTACGGTTTTTGCCCTCGTATGGCTACACCTTC; cdr3_aa: CASSLRFLPSYGYTF
d_call: .; v_call: TRBV20-1; j_call: TRBJ1-1; clone_size: .; cdr3_nt: TGCAGTGCTAGAGATGTATCGGGGGGGAACACTGAAGCTTTCTTT; cdr3_aa: CSARDVSGGNTEAFF
d_call: .; v_call: TRBV7-8; j_call: TRBJ2-3; clone_size: .; cdr3_nt: TGTGCCAGCAGCTTATTGTACGATACGCAGTATTTT; cdr3_aa: CASSLLYDTQYF
d_call: .; v_call: TRBV14; j_call: TRBJ1-5; clone_size: .; cdr3_nt: TGTGCCAGCAGCCCCTCCCAACTGGCAGGGGGCAATCAGCCCCAGCATTTT; cdr3_aa: CASSPSQLAGGNQPQHF
d_call: TRBD2; v_call: TRBV20-1; j_call: TRBJ2-7; clone_size: .; cdr3_nt: TGCAGTGCGAGGATGGCGGGACTATACGAGCAGTACTTC; cdr3_aa: CSARMAGLYEQYF
d_call: .; v_call: TRBV25-1; j_call: TRBJ1-1; clone_size: .; cdr3_nt: TGTGCCAGCAGCGCACGGGCTCGGGGGCCGACTGAAGCTTTCTTT; cdr3_aa: CASSARARGPTEAFF
d_call: .; v_call: TRBV6-5; j_call: TRBJ2-7; clone_size: .; cdr3_nt: TGTGCCAGCAGTTATGGGGTTGAGGGGGTCAACTACGAGCAGTACTTC; cdr3_aa: CASSYGVEGVNYEQYF
d_call: TRBD1; v_call: TRBV6-1; j_call: TRBJ2-2; clone_size: .; cdr3_nt: TGTGCCAGCAGTGAAGCGAGGACAGGGTTACCGTGGAACACCGGGGAGCTGTTTTTT; cdr3_aa: CASSEARTGLPWNTGELFF
d_call: .; v_call: TRBV5-1; j_call: TRBJ2-7; clone_size: .; cdr3_nt: TGCGTCAGCAGAGGGGAAGTTGACTACGAGCAGTACTTC; cdr3_aa: CVSRGEVDYEQYF
d_call: .; v_call: TRBV9; j_call: TRBJ2-5; clone_size: .; cdr3_nt: TGTGCCAGCAGCGTGAGGGACTTGCAAGAGACCCAGTACTTC; cdr3_aa: CASSVRDLQETQYF
d_call: .; v_call: TRBV15; j_call: TRBJ2-1; clone_size: .; cdr3_nt: TGTGCCACCAGCAGAGATCGTCGGACAGCCATTTCCCCGTTCTTC; cdr3_aa: CATSRDRRTAISPFF
d_call: TRBD2; v_call: TRBV20-1; j_call: TRBJ2-7; clone_size: .; cdr3_nt: TGCAGTGCTGGGACTAGCGGGAGTCCCTACGAGCAGTACTTC; cdr3_aa: CSAGTSGSPYEQYF
d_call: TRBD2; v_call: TRBV12-3/TRBV12-4; j_call: TRBJ2-1; clone_size: .; cdr3_nt: TGTGCCAGCAGTTGGGCCGCTAGCGGGACCTACAATGAGCAGTTCTTC; cdr3_aa: CASSWAASGTYNEQFF
d_call: .; v_call: TRBV10-3; j_call: TRBJ1-2; clone_size: few; cdr3_nt: TGTGCCATCAGGCGGGAGGTCGCCGTCTATGGCTACACCTTC; cdr3_aa: CAIRREVAVYGYTF
d_call: .; v_call: TRBV7-6; j_call: TRBJ2-7; clone_size: few; cdr3_nt: TGTGCCAGCAGCTTTTCGAACTCCTACGAGCAGTACTTC; cdr3_aa: CASSFSNSYEQYF
d_call: .; v_call: TRBV7-2; j_call: TRBJ2-7; clone_size: few; cdr3_nt: TGTGCCAGCAGCTCCGCGGCGGCCGGGGTGTACGAGCAGTACTTC; cdr3_aa: CASSSAAAGVYEQYF
d_call: TRBD1; v_call: TRBV19; j_call: TRBJ1-4; clone_size: .; cdr3_nt: TGTGCCAGCCCACGACGAGGGACAGGGGTTGAAAAACTGTTTTTT; cdr3_aa: CASPRRGTGVEKLFF
d_call: TRBD1; v_call: TRBV10-3; j_call: TRBJ1-2; clone_size: few; cdr3_nt: TGTGCCATCCCCCAGGACAGGGAGGGGAGCTACACCTTC; cdr3_aa: CAIPQDREGSYTF
d_call: TRBD2; v_call: TRBV5-1; j_call: TRBJ2-1; clone_size: .; cdr3_nt: TGCGCCAGCAGCTTGATTAGCGGGAGGGCCGATGAGCAGTTCTTC; cdr3_aa: CASSLISGRADEQFF
d_call: .; v_call: TRBV16; j_call: TRBJ2-5; clone_size: .; cdr3_nt: TGTGCCAGCAGCCGACAGAGAATGGAGACCCAGTACTTC; cdr3_aa: CASSRQRMETQYF
d_call: .; v_call: TRBV7-3; j_call: TRBJ2-1; clone_size: .; cdr3_nt: TGTGCCAGCAGCTTGGGGAACACAGAGGGGCACAATGAGCAGTTCTTC; cdr3_aa: CASSLGNTEGHNEQFF